The clone carrying this TCR beta chain appeared many times. Its antigen is currently unknown. Germline V lookup: CDR1 MNHEY, CDR2 SVGAGI. The CDR3 runs 14 residues. Unmatched junction bases numbered 6, after V lost 6 bases and J lost 4 bases. This entry comes from a study of T cells after yellow fever vaccination. On the study more broadly: SMART-Seq v4 Ultra Low Input prepared the low-cell-number fractions.

Points from the study as a whole: Within FACS-sorted repertoires, abundant clonotypes contaminating from the bulk population could be present. Just a small share of clonotypes turned up in the CD4 compartment as well as the CD8 compartment.

Synthesis of TCR cDNA relied on 5'RACE template switching, which attached a universal primer site and UMIs. TCRdb used MiXCR to reprocess the 5' RACE reads, holding one entry per CDR3 protein. The sample contains roughly 310,000 distinct CDR3 sequences, around 3.6% of which appear only once. The chain employs TRBV6-5 and TRBJ2-1, with TRBD1 matching over 7 bases. Sample: PBMCs, taken on the day of the yellow fever booster vaccination. The receptor's source is a man between 18 and 35 years old who received the YFV17D yellow fever vaccine. CDR3 nucleotides: TGTGCCAGCAGGCACCGACAGGGTTACAATGAGCAGTTCTTC. Translating it yields CASRHRQGYNEQFF.